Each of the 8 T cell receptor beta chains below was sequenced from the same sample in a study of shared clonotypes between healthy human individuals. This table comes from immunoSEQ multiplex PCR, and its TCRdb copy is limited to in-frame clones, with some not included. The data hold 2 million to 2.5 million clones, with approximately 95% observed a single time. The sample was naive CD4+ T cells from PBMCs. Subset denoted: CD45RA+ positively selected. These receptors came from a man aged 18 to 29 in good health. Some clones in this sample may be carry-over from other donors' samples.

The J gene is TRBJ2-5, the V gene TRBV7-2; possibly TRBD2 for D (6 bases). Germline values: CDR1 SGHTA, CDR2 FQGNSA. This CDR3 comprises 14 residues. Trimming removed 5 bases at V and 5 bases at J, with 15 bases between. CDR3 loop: CASSPSTRLETQYF. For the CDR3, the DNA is TGTGCCAGCAGCCCCTCGACTAGGCTGGAGACCCAGTACTTC.

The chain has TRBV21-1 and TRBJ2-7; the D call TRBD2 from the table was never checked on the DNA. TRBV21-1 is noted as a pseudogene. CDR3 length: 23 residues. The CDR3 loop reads CASSKEGTGCASGRFQETYEQYF. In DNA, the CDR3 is TGTGCCAGCAGCAAAGAGGGAACAGGGTGCGCTAGCGGGAGGTTCCAGGAGACCTACGAGCAGTACTTC.

The CDR3 nucleotides are TGTGCCAGCTCACCACCGGTCGAGGGGGGTGGCTACACCTTC. Encoded protein: CASSPPVEGGGYTF. This chain links TRBV18 with TRBJ1-2; D perhaps matches TRBD1 (6 bases). Trimming took off 0 bases at V and 7 bases at J, with 12 bases between the two ends. Germline CDR1 KGHSH, CDR2 LQKENI. CDR3 size: 14 residues.

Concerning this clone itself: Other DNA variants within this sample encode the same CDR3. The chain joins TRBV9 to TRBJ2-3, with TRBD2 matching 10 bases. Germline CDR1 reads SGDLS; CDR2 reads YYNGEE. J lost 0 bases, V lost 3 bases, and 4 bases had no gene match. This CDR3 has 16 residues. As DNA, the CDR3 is TGTGCCAGCAGCGCCGGACTAGCGGCTAGCACAGATACGCAGTATTTT. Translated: CASSAGLAASTDTQYF.

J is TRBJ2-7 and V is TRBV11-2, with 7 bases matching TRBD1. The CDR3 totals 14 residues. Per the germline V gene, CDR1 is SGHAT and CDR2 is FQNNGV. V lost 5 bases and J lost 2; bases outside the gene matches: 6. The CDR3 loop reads CASSQQGSPYEQYF. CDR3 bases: TGTGCCAGCAGCCAACAGGGGTCCCCCTACGAGCAGTACTTC.

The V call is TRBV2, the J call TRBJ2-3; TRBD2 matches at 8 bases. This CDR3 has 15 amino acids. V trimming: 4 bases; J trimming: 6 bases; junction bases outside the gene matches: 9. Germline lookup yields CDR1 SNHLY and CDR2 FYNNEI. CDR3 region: CASSGLAPTFDTQYF. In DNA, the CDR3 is TGTGCCAGCAGTGGACTAGCGCCCACCTTCGATACGCAGTATTTT. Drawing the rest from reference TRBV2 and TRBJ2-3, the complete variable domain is EPEVTQTPSHQVTQMGQEVILRCVPISNHLYFYWYRQILGQKVEFLVSFYNNEISEKSEIFDDQFSVERPDGSNFTLKIRSTKLEDSAMYFCASSGLAPTFDTQYFGPGTRLTVL.

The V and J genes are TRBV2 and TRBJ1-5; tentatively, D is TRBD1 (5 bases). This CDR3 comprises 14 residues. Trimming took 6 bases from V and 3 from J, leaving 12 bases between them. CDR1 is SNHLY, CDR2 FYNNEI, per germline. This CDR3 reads CASRGPYSNQPQHF. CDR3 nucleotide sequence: TGTGCCAGCAGGGGGCCTTACTCCAATCAGCCCCAGCATTTT.

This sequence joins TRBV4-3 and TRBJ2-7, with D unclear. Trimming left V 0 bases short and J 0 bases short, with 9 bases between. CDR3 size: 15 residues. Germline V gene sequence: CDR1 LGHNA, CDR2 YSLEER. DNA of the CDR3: TGCGCCAGCAGCCAAGAGGAAATGAGCTCCTACGAGCAGTACTTC. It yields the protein CASSQEEMSSYEQYF.